This entry lists 30 T cell receptor beta chains sequenced from one sample in a study of blood T cell repertoires in COVID-19. Generated by immunoSEQ multiplex PCR, the TCRdb table keeps only in-frame clones and is missing some. Counted here are under 250,000 clones, 83% occurring once; the ten biggest clones make up under 3.5%. Sequenced input: peripheral blood. These receptors all come from a man aged 50 or older with active or convalescent COVID-19.

This clone was observed a few times. The rearrangement uses TRBV7-9 and TRBJ2-1; 9 nucleotides match TRBD2. Germline CDR1 is SEHNR and CDR2 is FQNEAQ (reference sequence). The CDR3 loop spans 15 amino acids. Germline trimming cut 3 bases from V and 6 bases from J; bases unmatched to any gene: 6. The CDR3 protein is CASSFVAGAGNEQFF. CDR3 DNA: TGTGCCAGCAGCTTCGTAGCGGGAGCTGGCAATGAGCAGTTCTTC.

This rearrangement joins TRBV12-3 or TRBV12-4 to TRBJ2-1; D possibly corresponds to TRBD2 (6 bases). The length of the CDR3 is 12 residues. V was trimmed by 3 bases and J by 10 bases, leaving 10 bases between them. The CDR3 here is CASSFREREQFF. CDR3 coding DNA: TGTGCCAGCAGTTTTCGGGAGCGGGAGCAGTTCTTC.

This clone was picked up a small number of times. V gene TRBV3-1 (or the pseudogene TRBV3-2) combines with J gene TRBJ1-5, with no clear D. Germline V gene data show CDR1 as LGHDT and CDR2 as YNNKEL (reference sequence). V lost 1 base and J lost 7, with 5 bases in between. The CDR3 is 12 residues long. The CDR3 coding sequence is TGTGCCAGCAGCCAAGCTTTCCAGCCCCAGCATTTT. It encodes CASSQAFQPQHF.

This chain connects TRBV6-5 to TRBJ2-7; 9 positions match TRBD2. The CDR3 has 14 amino acids. After removal of 7 bases from V and 0 bases from J, the junction contained 4 bases not matched to a gene. CDR1 and CDR2 (germline): MNHEY, SVGAGI. Here the CDR3 DNA reads TGTGCCAGCAAGGCGGGACTAGCCTCCTACGAGCAGTACTTC. It yields the protein CASKAGLASYEQYF.

The chain joins TRBV5-4 to TRBJ2-1; D gene ambiguous. This CDR3 spans 14 amino acids. Per germline, CDR1 SGHNT and CDR2 YYREEE (reference sequence). Trimming removed 9 bases at V and 0 bases at J, with 13 bases between. This CDR3 reads CATKTRTSYNEQFF. CDR3 DNA: TGTGCCACCAAGACTCGTACCTCCTACAATGAGCAGTTCTTC.

The CDR3 loop reads CASSPRGDSPLHF. The CDR3 DNA reads as TGTGCCAGCAGCCCCAGGGGAGACTCACCCCTCCACTTT. The J gene is TRBJ1-6, the V gene TRBV6-5; maybe TRBD1 (6 bases). The CDR3 contains 13 residues. V was cut by 6 bases and J by 10 bases, with 13 bases left in between. Per germline, CDR1 MNHEY and CDR2 SVGAGI.

CDR3 DNA sequence: TGTGCCAGTAGACCAACAGGGTCGGAGACCCAGTACTTC. It codes for CASRPTGSETQYF. This chain joins TRBV19 and TRBJ2-5, with D maybe TRBD1 (6 bases). V was trimmed by 6 bases and J by 5 bases, leaving 13 bases between them. CDR1 LNHDA and CDR2 SQIVND come from the germline V gene (reference sequence). This CDR3 region has 13 residues.

The chain recombines TRBV18 with TRBJ1-1; D unresolved. Germline V CDR1 and CDR2: KGHSH, LQKENI. V was clipped by 5 bases and J by 0 bases, with 13 bases between them. This CDR3 comprises 15 residues. In DNA, the CDR3 is TGTGCCAGCTCAGACGGGGTGTCTATGAACACTGAAGCTTTCTTT. This sequence encodes CASSDGVSMNTEAFF.

The rearrangement joins TRBV3-1 (or the pseudogene TRBV3-2) to TRBJ2-7, with D possibly TRBD2 on 5 matching bases. Trimming removed 4 bases from V and 2 bases from J, with 18 bases in between. The CDR3 length is 16 residues. The germline V gene encodes CDR1 LGHDT and CDR2 YNNKEL (reference sequence). The CDR3 coding sequence is TGTGCCAGCAGCCCTCTCCTGAGGACTTATACCTACGAGCAGTACTTC. Translation gives CASSPLLRTYTYEQYF.

The chain employs TRBV3-1 (or the pseudogene TRBV3-2) and TRBJ2-1, with D perhaps matching TRBD2 (10 bases). Per germline, CDR1 LGHDT and CDR2 YNNKEL (reference sequence). The CDR3 runs 21 residues. V was pared by 0 bases and J by 10 bases, with 34 bases between. CDR3 sequence: CASSQEEGTGRASGSEGEQFF. DNA for the CDR3: TGTGCCAGCAGCCAAGAGGAAGGGACAGGGAGAGCTAGCGGGAGTGAAGGGGAGCAGTTCTTC.

This clone came up once. This chain connects TRBV28 to TRBJ1-2; 7 bases align to TRBD1. Trimming cost V 6 bases and J 1 base; bases outside gene matches: 8. CDR3 length equals 15 residues. Germline V gene lookup returns CDR1 MDHEN and CDR2 SYDVKM. The CDR3 loop is CASRQQGLVNYGYTF. The CDR3 nucleotides are TGTGCCAGCAGACAACAGGGGCTTGTTAACTATGGCTACACCTTC.

This clone was observed once. This sequence joins TRBV5-4 and TRBJ1-1; the D gene is possibly TRBD1 (5 bases). This CDR3 has 13 amino acids. Germline V gene lookup returns CDR1 SGHNT and CDR2 YYREEE (reference sequence). The V end lost 0 bases, the J end lost 7 bases, and 10 bases lay between the germline ends. For the CDR3, the DNA is TGTGCCAGCAGCTTGGATCAGGGAAATGAAGCTTTCTTT. This translates into CASSLDQGNEAFF.

The sample holds a few counts of this clone. This chain joins TRBV4-2 and TRBJ2-7, with 8 positions matching TRBD1. The CDR3 is 16 amino acids. V shed 3 bases, J shed 2 bases, and the junction held 9 bases outside the gene matches. CDR1 and CDR2 from the germline V gene are LGHNA and YNFKEQ. The CDR3 DNA is TGTGCCAGCAGCCAGGACGGACAGGGCTCAGCCTACGAGCAGTACTTC. Translation gives CASSQDGQGSAYEQYF.

The rearrangement joins TRBV6-5 to TRBJ1-2, with 8 bases fitting TRBD1. Unmatched junction bases numbered 7, after V lost 7 bases and J lost 3 bases. Looked up from germline, CDR1 is MNHEY and CDR2 is SVGAGI. This CDR3 spans 14 amino acids. The CDR3 is CASKPGGDDYGYTF. As DNA, the CDR3 is TGTGCCAGCAAACCAGGGGGCGATGACTATGGCTACACCTTC.

As to this clone: Other DNA sequences of this sample code for an identical CDR3. The chain has TRBV27 and TRBJ1-2; perhaps TRBD1 as D (5 bases). Germline CDR1 and CDR2: MNHEY and SMNVEV (reference sequence). V lost 4 bases and J 7 bases, leaving 7 bases between the germline ends. The CDR3 sequence is 11 residues long. In nucleotides, the CDR3 is TGTGCCAGCAGTTCGGGGGGTGGCTACACCTTC. It is translated as CASSSGGGYTF.

The chain uses TRBV5-1 and TRBJ1-4, with D unclear. CDR1 SGHRS and CDR2 YFSETQ come from the germline V gene. The CDR3 runs to 15 residues. Trimming left V 0 bases short and J 8 bases short, with 14 bases between. The CDR3 DNA follows: TGCGCCAGCAGCTTGGGGGCAGACGACCGAGAAAAACTGTTTTTT. As protein: CASSLGADDREKLFF.

The chain has TRBV24-1 and TRBJ1-6, with D tentatively TRBD1 (6 bases). Germline loops: CDR1 KGHDR, CDR2 SFDVKD. V lost 3 bases and J lost 7, with 15 bases in between. The CDR3 runs to 16 residues. The CDR3 is CATSDPRGGANSPLHF. The CDR3 region has the DNA TGTGCCACCAGTGATCCCCGAGGGGGGGCCAATTCACCCCTCCACTTT.

This chain uses TRBV4-3 with TRBJ2-2; 10 bases map to TRBD1. The germline V gene has CDR1 LGHNA and CDR2 YSLEER. This CDR3 is built from 16 residues. Trimming took 4 bases from V and 6 from J; bases not matched to a gene: 8. As DNA, the CDR3 is TGCGCCAGCAGCCTGGGCCGGGACAGGGGACCCGGGGAGCTGTTTTTT. It is translated as CASSLGRDRGPGELFF.

The chain links TRBV28 to TRBJ1-2; D unclear. The CDR3 loop spans 20 amino acids. V was shortened by 6 bases and J by 0 bases, with 29 bases between the two germline ends. Looked up from germline, CDR1 is MDHEN and CDR2 is SYDVKM. CDR3 residues: CASSKRGWGSSSLTNYGYTF. The DNA for the CDR3 is TGTGCCAGCAGCAAACGGGGATGGGGTTCCTCGTCTCTTACTAACTATGGCTACACCTTC.

This clone was counted between two and nine times. The chain carries TRBV7-2 and TRBJ2-7, with D tentatively TRBD1 (5 bases). The CDR3 runs to 16 residues. From germline, CDR1 is SGHTA and CDR2 FQGNSA. V shed 4 bases and J shed 0 bases, with 16 bases lying between them. The CDR3 sequence: CASSSSWGLLSYEQYF. The CDR3 region has the DNA TGTGCCAGCAGCTCTAGTTGGGGCCTCCTCTCCTACGAGCAGTACTTC.

The V call is TRBV6-5, the J call TRBJ1-2, with 7 bases matching TRBD1. The CDR3 loop spans 15 amino acids. CDR1 MNHEY and CDR2 SVGAGI come from the germline V gene. After removal of 5 bases from V and 1 base from J, the junction contained 7 bases not matched to a gene. CDR3 nucleotide sequence: TGTGCCAGCAGTCTCGGGACAGACCTTAACTATGGCTACACCTTC. Protein product: CASSLGTDLNYGYTF.

The gene calls are TRBV3-1 (or the pseudogene TRBV3-2) and TRBJ2-1; TRBD1 is a possible D gene (7 bases). The V and J ends lost 3 bases and 0 bases respectively, with 9 bases between them. The CDR3 has 15 residues. The germline gives CDR1 LGHDT, CDR2 YNNKEL (reference sequence). This CDR3 is CASSQRDSSYNEQFF. CDR3 nucleotide sequence: TGTGCCAGCAGCCAGCGGGACAGCTCCTACAATGAGCAGTTCTTC.

The chain couples TRBV9 to TRBJ2-2; 10 nucleotides line up with TRBD1. V shed 0 bases, J shed 2 bases, and the junction held 1 base outside the gene matches. Germline-derived CDR1 and CDR2 are SGDLS and YYNGEE. The CDR3 totals 16 residues. CDR3 region: CASSVGTGGNTGELFF. The CDR3 DNA sequence: TGTGCCAGCAGCGTAGGGACAGGGGGTAACACCGGGGAGCTGTTTTTT. The whole variable domain, remainder taken from reference TRBV9 and TRBJ2-2, is DSGVTQTPKHLITATGQRVTLRCSPRSGDLSVYWYQQSLDQGLQFLIQYYNGEERAKGNILERFSAQQFPDLHSELNLSSLELGDSALYFCASSVGTGGNTGELFFGEGSRLTVL.

The chain links TRBV6-5 to TRBJ2-7, with TRBD2 as a possible D gene (7 bases). The CDR3 runs 13 residues. Germline V CDR1 and CDR2: MNHEY, SVGAGI. V was clipped by 6 bases and J by 5 bases, with 14 bases between them. Here the CDR3 reads CASRGGGANEQYF. The CDR3 region has the DNA TGTGCCAGCAGGGGTGGGGGGGCAAACGAGCAGTACTTC.

Concerning this clone itself: Other DNA sequences in this specimen translate into the identical CDR3. V usage is TRBV30 and J usage is TRBJ1-1; TRBD1 matches 8 bases. Germline CDR1 and CDR2: GTSNPN and SVGIG (reference sequence). The J segment lost 3 bases and the V segment lost 2 bases, leaving 2 bases of the junction unmatched. The CDR3 length is 13 residues. The CDR3 DNA is TGTGCCTGGAGTAAGACAGGGGACACTGAAGCTTTCTTT. Translation gives CAWSKTGDTEAFF.

The chain has TRBV7-8 and TRBJ1-5; weak D call: TRBD1 (5 bases). This CDR3 comprises 15 residues. CDR1 and CDR2 from the germline V gene are SGHVS and FQNEAQ. Trimming shortened V by 5 bases and J by 6 bases, and 17 bases separated the two germline ends. The CDR3: CASSPPGRRVQPQHF. CDR3 DNA sequence: TGTGCCAGCAGCCCCCCGGGGCGGAGGGTTCAGCCCCAGCATTTT.

This clone was recorded a few times. J is TRBJ2-7 and V is TRBV21-1; the table names TRBD1, a call not compared with the DNA. TRBV21-1 is a listed pseudogene. CDR3 length: 16 amino acids. The CDR3 DNA reads as TGTGCCAGCAGCAAAAGTCCGGGACAGGGTGAGGACGAGCAGTACTTC. The encoded protein is CASSKSPGQGEDEQYF.

The rearrangement joins TRBV25-1 to TRBJ2-3; 9 bases map to TRBD2. CDR1 MGHDK and CDR2 SYGVNS come from the germline V gene. V was pared by 1 base and J by 4 bases, with 6 bases of the junction left unmatched. The CDR3 has 16 residues. The CDR3 DNA is TGTGCCAGCAGTGAATGGGTAGCGGGAGTAGCAGATACGCAGTATTTT. This translates into CASSEWVAGVADTQYF.

This sequence joins TRBV19 and TRBJ2-1; D not resolved. V was pared by 6 bases and J by 8 bases, with 5 bases between. This CDR3 has 10 residues. CDR1 and CDR2 (germline): LNHDA, SQIVND (reference sequence). CDR3 coding DNA: TGTGCCAGTAGGTCGGATGAGCAGTTCTTC. Amino acids: CASRSDEQFF.

This clone was seen once. This sequence joins TRBV19 and TRBJ1-3, with unresolved D. Trimming shortened V by 1 base and J by 5 bases, and 18 bases separated the two germline ends. The CDR3 spans 17 residues. CDR1 LNHDA and CDR2 SQIVND come from the germline V gene (reference sequence). The CDR3 DNA reads TGTGCCAGTAGTATAGGAAGACCGGGTGACCGCCGAAACACCATATATTTT. Translation gives CASSIGRPGDRRNTIYF.